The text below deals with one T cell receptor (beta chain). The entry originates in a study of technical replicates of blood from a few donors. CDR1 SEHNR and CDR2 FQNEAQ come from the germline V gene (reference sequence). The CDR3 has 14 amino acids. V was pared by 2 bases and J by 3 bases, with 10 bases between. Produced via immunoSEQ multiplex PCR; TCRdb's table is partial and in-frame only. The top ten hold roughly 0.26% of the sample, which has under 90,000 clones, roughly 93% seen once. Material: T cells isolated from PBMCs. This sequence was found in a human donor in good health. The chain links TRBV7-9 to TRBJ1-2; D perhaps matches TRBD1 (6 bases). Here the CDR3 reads CASSLTGLDYGYTF. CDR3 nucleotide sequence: TGTGCCAGCAGCTTAACAGGGTTAGACTATGGCTACACCTTC. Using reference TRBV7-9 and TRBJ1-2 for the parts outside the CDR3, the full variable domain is DTGVSQNPRHKITKRGQNVTFRCDPISEHNRLYWYRQTLGQGPEFLTYFQNEAQLEKSRLLSDRFSAERPKGSFSTLEIQRTEQGDSAMYLCASSLTGLDYGYTFGSGTRLTVV.